Presented here are 26 T cell receptor beta chains from one specimen sequenced in a study of control samples from healthy donors and cancer patients. The method was immunoSEQ multiplex PCR; TCRdb's version includes in-frame clones alone and lacks a portion of them. The table lists some 190,000 clones, approximately 91% of them singletons. The specimen sequenced was blood. Every receptor here comes from a man under 40 in good health.

V gene TRBV11-2 combines with J gene TRBJ1-2, with a tentative D call TRBD1 (5 bases). CDR1 is SGHAT and CDR2 is FQNNGV in the germline V gene. The ends were cut back, 1 base at V and 2 bases at J, with 14 bases in the middle. This CDR3 region has 16 residues. The CDR3 DNA sequence: TGTGCCAGCAGCTTAGGGGAGGCAGGGCGAAACTATGGCTACACCTTC. Translated, it gives CASSLGEAGRNYGYTF.

This sequence joins TRBV7-9 and TRBJ1-2; D call uncertain. CDR1 is SEHNR and CDR2 is FQNEAQ in the germline V gene (reference sequence). V dropped 1 base and J dropped 8 bases, with 8 bases sitting between them. The CDR3 has 12 amino acids. CDR3 DNA: TGTGCCAGCAGCTTAGGGCCGGGCGGCTACACCTTC. It is translated as CASSLGPGGYTF.

The chain is built from TRBV6-5 and TRBJ2-1; no clear D. Germline assignment: CDR1 MNHEY and CDR2 SVGAGI. Trimming removed 2 bases from V and 5 bases from J, with 10 bases in between. This CDR3 region has 14 residues. The CDR3 region is CASSYLGPDNEQFF. CDR3 DNA sequence: TGTGCCAGCAGTTACCTCGGACCGGACAATGAGCAGTTCTTC.

This clone was counted between two and nine times. This chain uses TRBV3-1 (or the pseudogene TRBV3-2) with TRBJ1-2; D unclear. CDR1 and CDR2 (germline): LGHDT, YNNKEL (reference sequence). The V and J ends lost 1 base and 6 bases respectively, with 6 bases between them. The CDR3 is 12 amino acids. CDR3 loop: CASSQGMHGYTF. CDR3 in DNA: TGTGCCAGCAGCCAAGGGATGCATGGCTACACCTTC.

Note on this clone: Other DNA sequences from this sample encode an identical CDR3 as well. CDR3: CASSTGGYGYTF. Here the CDR3 DNA reads TGTGCCAGTTCGACAGGCGGCTATGGCTACACCTTC. This rearrangement joins TRBV19 to TRBJ1-2, with a weak D call TRBD1 (6 bases). From germline, CDR1 is LNHDA and CDR2 SQIVND (reference sequence). The CDR3 is 12 amino acids. Trimming took 8 bases from V and 4 from J, leaving 11 bases between them.

The V and J genes are TRBV5-1 and TRBJ1-1; no clear D. Per the germline V gene, CDR1 is SGHRS and CDR2 is YFSETQ. The CDR3 contains 13 residues. V lost 5 bases, J lost 1 base, and 9 bases lay in between. The CDR3 region is CASRSGSNTEAFF. The CDR3 DNA follows: TGCGCCAGCAGAAGCGGATCGAACACTGAAGCTTTCTTT. The full variable domain, rest sourced from reference TRBV5-1 and TRBJ1-1, is KAGVTQTPRYLIKTRGQQVTLSCSPISGHRSVSWYQQTPGQGLQFLFEYFSETQRNKGNFPGRFSGRQFSNSRSEMNVSTLELGDSALYLCASRSGSNTEAFFGQGTRLTVV.

The V and J genes are TRBV6-1 and TRBJ2-1; D perhaps matches TRBD2 (7 bases). V was pared by 1 base and J by 7 bases, with 11 bases between. From germline, CDR1 is MNHNS and CDR2 SASEGT. This CDR3 is built from 14 residues. In DNA form, the CDR3 reads TGTGCCAGCAGTGAAGAGGGGGGAGGGAATGAGCAGTTCTTC. Its protein is CASSEEGGGNEQFF.

The chain links TRBV11-2 to TRBJ1-3; D is unresolved. Looked up from germline, CDR1 is SGHAT and CDR2 is FQNNGV. The V gene lost 3 bases and the J gene lost 1 base, with 7 bases spanning the gap. This CDR3 region has 14 residues. The CDR3 sequence: CASSFWESGNTIYF. The CDR3 nucleotides read TGTGCCAGCAGCTTCTGGGAGTCTGGAAACACCATATATTTT.

The genes are TRBV7-9 and TRBJ1-4; 7 nucleotides match TRBD1. In germline, CDR1 is SEHNR, CDR2 FQNEAQ (reference sequence). The CDR3 is 16 amino acids. V trimming: 4 bases; J trimming: 8 bases; junction bases outside the gene matches: 13. This CDR3 reads CASSSNRQGRKEKLFF. The CDR3 region has the DNA TGTGCCAGCAGCTCAAATAGACAGGGAAGAAAGGAAAAACTGTTTTTT.

The chain couples TRBV30 to TRBJ2-2; TRBD2 matches at 10 bases. The J segment lost 6 bases and the V segment lost 3 bases, leaving 7 bases of the junction unmatched. Germline V CDR1 and CDR2: GTSNPN, SVGIG (reference sequence). This CDR3 has 15 residues. CDR3 bases: TGTGCCTGGAGCGGGAGCGGGGGGGCCCCCGGGGAGCTGTTTTTT. Residues: CAWSGSGGAPGELFF.

Remarks on this clone: It is unclear where the CDR3 begins or ends on the DNA, so no DNA is shown, and the CDR3 is as TCRdb lists it. The V gene is TRBV11-2, the J gene TRBJ1-2. CDR1 SGHAT and CDR2 FQNNGV come from the germline V gene. The CDR3 contains 15 residues when both ends are counted. CDR3 sequence reads: CASSREMGFGDGYTF.

J is TRBJ2-7 and V is TRBV14; no reliable D call. The V end was cut by 0 bases, the J end by 3 bases, with 12 bases between. CDR1 is SGHDN and CDR2 is FVKESK in the germline V gene. The CDR3 length is 15 residues. The CDR3 sequence: CASSQESVRSYEQYF. CDR3 sequence (DNA): TGTGCCAGCAGCCAAGAGTCCGTCCGGAGCTACGAGCAGTACTTC. Drawing the rest from reference TRBV14 and TRBJ2-7, the complete variable domain is EAGVTQFPSHSVIEKGQTVTLRCDPISGHDNLYWYRRVMGKEIKFLLHFVKESKQDESGMPNNRFLAERTGGTYSTLKVQPAELEDSGVYFCASSQESVRSYEQYFGPGTRLTVT.

The chain combines TRBV5-5 with TRBJ1-1; no reliable D call. The CDR3 covers 13 residues. The germline V gene has CDR1 SGHKS and CDR2 YYEKEE (reference sequence). V lost 1 base and J 6 bases, leaving 10 bases between the germline ends. The CDR3 region has the DNA TGTGCCAGCAGCTTGTTTGGCGGGTCTGAAGCTTTCTTT. Amino acid sequence: CASSLFGGSEAFF. The full variable domain, rest sourced from reference TRBV5-5 and TRBJ1-1, is DAGVTQSPTHLIKTRGQQVTLRCSPISGHKSVSWYQQVLGQGPQFIFQYYEKEERGRGNFPDRFSARQFPNYSSELNVNALLLGDSALYLCASSLFGGSEAFFGQGTRLTVV.

This chain joins TRBV14 and TRBJ2-7; D perhaps matches TRBD2 (5 bases). Between the trimmed V and J ends, which lost 2 bases and 6 bases, there was a span of 8 bases. This CDR3 region has 12 residues. Germline lookup yields CDR1 SGHDN and CDR2 FVKESK. The DNA of the CDR3 is TGTGCCAGCAGCCAACACCTAGCCGAGCAGTACTTC. Translated: CASSQHLAEQYF.

The chain couples TRBV7-8 to TRBJ2-2; D might be TRBD2 (5 bases). V was shortened by 4 bases and J by 5 bases, with 11 bases between the two germline ends. The CDR3 is 14 amino acids. Germline loops: CDR1 SGHVS, CDR2 FQNEAQ. The CDR3 is CASSSVRGTGELFF. CDR3 bases: TGTGCCAGCAGCTCCGTGAGAGGGACCGGGGAGCTGTTTTTT.

The chain joins TRBV6-5 to TRBJ1-5; D remains unclear. The V gene's germline CDR1 is MNHEY and CDR2 SVGAGI. The CDR3 has 15 residues. V lost 0 bases to trimming and J lost 1 base, with 7 bases between them. The CDR3 bases are TGTGCCAGCAGTTACTCTCTAGGGAGCAATCAGCCCCAGCATTTT. Translation gives CASSYSLGSNQPQHF.

The chain combines TRBV7-8 with TRBJ1-5; no definite D call. The CDR3 has 15 residues. From germline, CDR1 is SGHVS and CDR2 FQNEAQ. Between the trimmed V and J ends, which lost 5 bases and 4 bases, there was a span of 15 bases. Here the CDR3 reads CASSPRGLANQPQHF. The CDR3 bases are TGTGCCAGCAGCCCCCGTGGTTTGGCAAATCAGCCCCAGCATTTT.

The J gene is TRBJ2-1, the V gene TRBV19, with D tentatively TRBD1 (6 bases). The germline V gene encodes CDR1 LNHDA and CDR2 SQIVND (reference sequence). Trimming took 5 bases from V and 1 from J, leaving 15 bases between them. This CDR3 is 16 amino acids long. DNA of the CDR3: TGTGCCAGTAGTCCTACAGGGAGTCATTCCTACAATGAGCAGTTCTTC. This translates into CASSPTGSHSYNEQFF.

The chain recombines TRBV20-1 with TRBJ2-1; D could derive from TRBD1 or TRBD2 (5 bases each). CDR3 length: 17 residues. CDR1 is DFQATT, CDR2 SNEGSKA, per germline (reference sequence). V gave up 3 bases and J gave up 0 bases, with 18 bases separating them. The CDR3 DNA sequence: TGCAGTGCTAGTTCACCGGGACCCCGGAGCTCCTACAATGAGCAGTTCTTC. Residues: CSASSPGPRSSYNEQFF.

This sequence joins TRBV6-5 and TRBJ1-2; the D is unclear. This CDR3 is 13 amino acids long. Trimming stripped 8 bases from V and 3 bases from J, with 13 bases between. Germline V lookup: CDR1 MNHEY, CDR2 SVGAGI. CDR3 sequence reads: CASGKQTYYGYTF. CDR3 bases: TGTGCCAGCGGAAAACAGACGTACTATGGCTACACCTTC.

The gene calls are TRBV30 and TRBJ1-2; no reliable D call. Germline V gene data show CDR1 as GTSNPN and CDR2 as SVGIG (reference sequence). The CDR3 extends over 12 amino acids. Trimming removed 3 bases from V and 4 bases from J, with 9 bases in between. The CDR3 protein is CAWSPGGYGYTF. As DNA, the CDR3 is TGTGCCTGGAGCCCCGGAGGCTATGGCTACACCTTC.

V and J are TRBV24-1 and TRBJ2-7, with TRBD1 matching over 8 bases. V lost 9 bases to trimming and J lost 3 bases; unmatched junction nucleotides: 6. There are 13 residues in the CDR3. The germline CDR1 and CDR2 sequences are KGHDR and SFDVKD. The CDR3 coding sequence is TGTGCCACCCAAGGCACAGGGGGCTACGAGCAGTACTTC. Translated: CATQGTGGYEQYF.

V gene TRBV2 combines with J gene TRBJ2-4; D is unresolved. The ends were cut back, 5 bases at V and 5 bases at J, with 4 bases in the middle. CDR1 is SNHLY, CDR2 FYNNEI, per germline. The CDR3 is made up of 11 amino acids. As DNA, the CDR3 is TGTGCCAGCAGTTTAGAAAACATTCAGTACTTC. It specifies CASSLENIQYF.

The genes are TRBV2 and TRBJ1-5, with D possibly matching TRBD1 (5 bases). Germline V CDR1 and CDR2: SNHLY, FYNNEI. Deletions cut 8 bases from V and 1 base from J, with 9 bases between. The CDR3 is made up of 13 amino acids. The CDR3 region is CASGGGSNQPQHF. For the CDR3, the DNA is TGTGCCAGCGGGGGGGGGAGCAATCAGCCCCAGCATTTT.

This chain uses TRBV5-8 with TRBJ2-2; maybe TRBD2 (6 bases). The germline gives CDR1 SGHTS, CDR2 YDEGEE. V was pared by 0 bases and J by 3 bases, with 18 bases between. The CDR3 loop spans 18 amino acids. The CDR3 nucleotides read TGTGCCAGCAGCTTGGGGACCGGCCAGCGGGCGGACACCGGGGAGCTGTTTTTT. This gives the protein CASSLGTGQRADTGELFF. Variable domain in full (rest from reference TRBV5-8 and TRBJ2-2): EAGVTQSPTHLIKTRGQQATLRCSPISGHTSVYWYQQALGLGLQFLLWYDEGEERNRGNFPPRFSGRQFPNYSSELNVNALELEDSALYLCASSLGTGQRADTGELFFGEGSRLTVL.

In this sample, this clone turned up a few times. The chain combines TRBV3-1 (or the pseudogene TRBV3-2) with TRBJ1-1; possible D gene TRBD1, 5 bases. Germline V gives CDR1 LGHDT, CDR2 YNNKEL (reference sequence). This CDR3 contains 16 residues. Trimming removed 4 bases from V and 11 bases from J, with 26 bases in between. DNA for the CDR3: TGTGCCAGCAGCCCGACAGCTACCGGGCCTGTTTTAGCTGCTTTCTTT. Translation gives CASSPTATGPVLAAFF.